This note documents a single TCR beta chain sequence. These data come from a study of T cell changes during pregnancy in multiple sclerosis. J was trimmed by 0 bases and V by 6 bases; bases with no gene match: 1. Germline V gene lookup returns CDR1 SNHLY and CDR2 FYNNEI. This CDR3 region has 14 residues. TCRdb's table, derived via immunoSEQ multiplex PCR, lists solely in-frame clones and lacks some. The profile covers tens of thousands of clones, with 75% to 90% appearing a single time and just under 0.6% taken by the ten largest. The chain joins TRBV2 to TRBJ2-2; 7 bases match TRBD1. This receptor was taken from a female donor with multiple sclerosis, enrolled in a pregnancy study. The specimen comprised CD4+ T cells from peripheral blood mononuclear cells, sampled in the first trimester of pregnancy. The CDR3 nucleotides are TGTGCCAGCAGGCAGGGGGCGAACACCGGGGAGCTGTTTTTT. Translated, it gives CASRQGANTGELFF.